The clone carrying this T cell receptor (beta chain) was seen repeatedly, ten times or more. Its antigen remains unknown. Using RNA transcripts, the TCR beta CDR3 regions were amplified. A first-round RT-PCR used HTBI primers, followed by a second-round multiplex PCR. TCRdb recomputed calls from the multiplex PCR reads with MiXCR, one row per CDR3 protein. The profile shows fewer than 600,000 distinct CDR3 sequences, approximately 15% of them singletons. Clinical symptoms, serum thyroxine, TRAb, thyroid ultrasound and orbital computed tomography determined diagnosis. V was clipped by 4 bases and J by 9 bases, with 8 bases between them. The CDR3 covers 11 residues. The V gene's germline CDR1 is SGDLS and CDR2 YYNGEE. The sample belongs to a study of Graves' ophthalmopathy and Graves' hyperthyroidism. Study-level findings and limits: The model's ophthalmopathy progression predictions had about 69% sensitivity and 72.22% specificity.

Material for sequencing was blood. This TCR was sampled from a woman in her twenties or thirties with Graves' ophthalmopathy. This chain joins TRBV9 and TRBJ1-3; D perhaps matches TRBD1 (5 bases). DNA of the CDR3: TGTGCCAGCAGCCCGGGGGGCACCATATATTTT. This encodes CASSPGGTIYF.